Listed here is a single TCR beta chain. Its antigen is not known. This sample is part of a study of cytotoxic CD8 clonotypes in ibrutinib-treated CLL. The overall study: Response samples were taken after a median of around 11 months on treatment, range 6 to 36. A mean of approximately 260,000 productive templates and 94,082 productive rearrangements was obtained per sample.

This CDR3 has 16 residues. V was pared by 2 bases and J by 5 bases, with 18 bases between. CDR1 is MNHEY and CDR2 is SVGAGI in the germline V gene. Findings and caveats of the study: In comparison with age-matched healthy donors, baseline clonality was higher and tracked circulating CD8+ T-cell counts.

The planned depth of sequencing spanned 1 in 200,000 to 1 in 1 million T cells. The protocol was immunoSEQ multiplex PCR, while the TCRdb copy is restricted to in-frame clones and leaves out a portion. This table holds roughly 15,000 clones, approximately 81% found once. This sample comprised PBMCs, obtained before ibrutinib treatment. The sequence derives from a human donor with chronic lymphocytic leukemia. The chain combines TRBV6-5 with TRBJ2-5; a weak D match, TRBD1 (6 bases). The CDR3: CASSYTPYRVRETQYF. CDR3 DNA: TGTGCCAGCAGTTACACCCCTTACAGGGTTCGGGAGACCCAGTACTTC.